The 8 T cell receptor beta chains below all came from one sample that was sequenced in a study of T cells after yellow fever vaccination. Each CDR3 protein gets one entry after TCRdb re-called the 5' RACE reads with MiXCR. The sample has hundreds of thousands of distinct CDR3 sequences, around 20% seen once. Sequencing was performed on PBMCs, taken before the yellow fever booster vaccination. The receptors originated from a young man who received the YFV17D yellow fever vaccine.

This chain connects TRBV7-2 to TRBJ1-1; D possibly corresponds to TRBD1 (5 bases). V was clipped by 4 bases and J by 1 base, with 13 bases between them. Germline V gene sequence: CDR1 SGHTA, CDR2 FQGNSA. The CDR3 runs to 15 residues. The CDR3 region has the DNA TGTGCCAGCAGCTCGCCGACAGTGAGGAACACTGAAGCTTTCTTT. Translated: CASSSPTVRNTEAFF.

This rearrangement joins TRBV7-7 to TRBJ2-5; 13 nucleotides match TRBD2. Trimming cost V 5 bases and J 3 bases; bases outside gene matches: 6. The CDR3 has 16 amino acids. In germline, CDR1 is SSHAT, CDR2 FNYEAQ (reference sequence). The CDR3 spells CASSIGLAGAEETQYF. DNA of the CDR3: TGTGCCAGCAGCATAGGACTAGCGGGGGCGGAAGAGACCCAGTACTTC. Combining the CDR3 with reference TRBV7-7 and TRBJ2-5 gives the whole variable domain GAGVSQSPRYKVTKRGQDVTLRCDPISSHATLYWYQQALGQGPEFLTYFNYEAQPDKSGLPSDRFSAERPEGSISTLTIQRTEQRDSAMYRCASSIGLAGAEETQYFGPGTRLLVL.

This chain joins TRBV27 and TRBJ1-2, with 10 positions matching TRBD1. The CDR3 contains 17 residues. V shed 1 base, J shed 5 bases, and the junction held 10 bases outside the gene matches. The V gene's germline CDR1 is MNHEY and CDR2 SMNVEV (reference sequence). The CDR3 region has the DNA TGTGCCAGCAGTTTATACGCCGGCGGGGACAGGGGTTATGGCTACACCTTC. Protein sequence: CASSLYAGGDRGYGYTF.

A few counts support this clonotype. The rearrangement uses TRBV5-6 and TRBJ2-7, with D possibly TRBD2 on 5 matching bases. The CDR3 contains 14 residues. Between the trimmed V and J ends, which lost 0 bases and 0 bases, there was a span of 7 bases. CDR1 and CDR2 from the germline V gene are SGHDT and YYEEEE. In DNA, the CDR3 is TGTGCCAGCAGCTTGGGTGGAGGCTCCTACGAGCAGTACGTC. Protein sequence: CASSLGGGSYEQYV.

This clonotype was counted between two and nine times. This chain connects TRBV2 to TRBJ1-2; 11 bases match TRBD1. The CDR3 runs 14 residues. The germline CDR1 and CDR2 sequences are SNHLY and FYNNEI. The V gene end was trimmed by 7 bases and the J gene end by 4 bases; junction bases not matched to a gene: 5. The CDR3 bases are TGTGCCAGCATGCCGGGACAGGGGGGCTATGGCTACACCTTC. It is translated as CASMPGQGGYGYTF. The full variable domain, rest sourced from reference TRBV2 and TRBJ1-2, is EPEVTQTPSHQVTQMGQEVILRCVPISNHLYFYWYRQILGQKVEFLVSFYNNEISEKSEIFDDQFSVERPDGSNFTLKIRSTKLEDSAMYFCASMPGQGGYGYTFGSGTRLTVV.

This clonotype has at least ten counts. The chain is built from TRBV7-2 and TRBJ2-5; D gene unclear. The V and J ends lost 5 bases and 5 bases respectively, with 15 bases between them. This CDR3 spans 14 amino acids. Germline V CDR1 and CDR2: SGHTA, FQGNSA. The CDR3 loop is CASSASRLDETQYF. CDR3 coding DNA: TGTGCCAGCAGCGCTTCCAGGCTAGACGAGACCCAGTACTTC.

This clonotype was found many times. The chain links TRBV20-1 to TRBJ1-1, with TRBD1 identical over 8 bases. Per the germline V gene, CDR1 is DFQATT and CDR2 is SNEGSKA (reference sequence). The trim removed 6 bases at V and 2 bases at J, leaving 8 bases unmatched. This CDR3 is built from 14 residues. This CDR3 is CSAPRQGLNTEAFF. Written as DNA, the CDR3 is TGCAGTGCGCCGAGACAGGGGCTAAACACTGAAGCTTTCTTT.

This clonotype was recorded once. The CDR3 DNA sequence: TGTGCCAGCAGTTTAGGACAGGGGAAGCCTACGCAGTATTTT. It translates to CASSLGQGKPTQYF. This chain links TRBV6-6 with TRBJ2-3; 9 nucleotides align to TRBD1. This CDR3 is built from 14 residues. Trimming at V came to 4 bases and at J to 8 bases, leaving 7 bases not matched to a gene. Germline-derived CDR1 and CDR2 are MNHNY and SVGAGI (reference sequence).